These 11 T cell receptor beta chains were all obtained from the same sample, sequenced in a study of shared T cell receptors in the human thymus. Here immunoSEQ multiplex PCR was the method, and the copy in TCRdb shows in-frame clones only, minus some. The sample carries hundreds of thousands of clones, more than 70% recorded once. In addition, the sample was reused for a study of human thymus T cells.

The sequenced material came from thymocytes. Source of these receptors: a boy younger than two with a congenital heart defect.

This clone was seen only once. The chain combines TRBV18 with TRBJ1-1, with a possible D match to TRBD1 (5 bases). The CDR3 has 15 amino acids. The germline V and J ends were trimmed by 3 bases and 5 bases, with 16 bases remaining between them. Germline values: CDR1 KGHSH, CDR2 LQKENI. CDR3 nucleotides: TGTGCCAGCTCACCCGACGGGGGAGTAAGGACTGAAGCTTTCTTT. Translation gives CASSPDGGVRTEAFF.

This clone was detected once. V and J are TRBV6-1 and TRBJ1-3; no clear D gene. V lost 2 bases to trimming and J lost 0 bases, with 11 bases between them. CDR3 length: 16 amino acids. Germline CDR1 MNHNS, CDR2 SASEGT. Written as DNA, the CDR3 is TGTGCCAGCAGTGAAAGCAAACCTAACTCTGGAAACACCATATATTTT. It translates to CASSESKPNSGNTIYF.

This clone showed up just a few times. V usage is TRBV5-4 and J usage is TRBJ1-3; possibly TRBD1 for D (6 bases). The CDR3 has 14 amino acids. Trimming took off 2 bases at V and 4 bases at J, with 10 bases between the two ends. Germline CDR1 and CDR2: SGHNT and YYREEE (reference sequence). The CDR3 here is CASSLTGSGNTIYF. The CDR3 DNA sequence: TGTGCCAGCAGCTTAACAGGGTCAGGAAACACCATATATTTT.

This clone has only one observation. The chain recombines TRBV9 with TRBJ2-7; 10 positions agree with TRBD1. Germline CDR1 is SGDLS and CDR2 is YYNGEE. V lost 2 bases and J lost 7; bases outside the gene matches: 3. The CDR3 has 13 amino acids. The CDR3 sequence: CASSVGQGGEQYF. The CDR3 nucleotides are TGTGCCAGCAGCGTCGGACAGGGGGGAGAGCAGTACTTC.

J is TRBJ2-3 and V is TRBV27; maybe TRBD2 (5 bases). Deletions cut 5 bases from V and 4 bases from J, with 16 bases between. The germline V gene encodes CDR1 MNHEY and CDR2 SMNVEV (reference sequence). The CDR3 is 15 amino acids. The CDR3: CASSPVAGRADTQYF. The CDR3 nucleotides read TGTGCCAGCAGTCCAGTGGCGGGTCGGGCAGATACGCAGTATTTT.

The chain employs TRBV7-9 and TRBJ2-1; 10 bases match TRBD2. The CDR3 covers 15 residues. V gave up 6 bases and J gave up 4 bases; unmatched junction bases: 6. In germline, CDR1 is SEHNR, CDR2 FQNEAQ (reference sequence). CDR3 loop: CASSYGLADYNEQFF. In DNA form, the CDR3 reads TGTGCCAGCAGTTACGGACTAGCGGATTACAATGAGCAGTTCTTC.

The rearrangement uses TRBV14 and TRBJ2-1; D is possibly TRBD2 (6 bases). The CDR3 is made up of 12 amino acids. V was cut by 4 bases and J by 7 bases, with 8 bases left in between. The germline V gene has CDR1 SGHDN and CDR2 FVKESK. The CDR3 nucleotides read TGTGCCAGCAGCCTGACTAGAAATGAGCAGTTCTTC. The encoded protein is CASSLTRNEQFF.

This sequence joins TRBV10-1 and TRBJ2-3, with D possibly matching TRBD2 (5 bases). The germline V gene encodes CDR1 WNHNN and CDR2 SYGVQD (reference sequence). Deletions cut 2 bases from V and 6 bases from J, with 15 bases between. CDR3 size: 15 residues. CDR3 bases: TGCGCCAGCAGTGAGAGCCTTTTAACTAGGGATACGCAGTATTTT. Translated, it gives CASSESLLTRDTQYF.

This clone appeared a single time. V usage is TRBV29-1 and J usage is TRBJ1-2; 8 positions agree with TRBD1. V trimming: 6 bases; J trimming: 6 bases; junction bases outside the gene matches: 9. The V gene's germline CDR1 is SQVTM and CDR2 ANQGSEA. This CDR3 is 13 amino acids long. CDR3 sequence reads: CSVHDRGGHGYTF. The DNA for the CDR3 is TGCAGCGTCCACGACAGGGGAGGACATGGCTACACCTTC.

This chain uses TRBV27 with TRBJ2-5; unclear D gene. The germline CDR1 and CDR2 sequences are MNHEY and SMNVEV (reference sequence). The ends were cut back, 2 bases at V and 0 bases at J, with 4 bases in the middle. This CDR3 has 13 residues. The CDR3 loop is CASSLEYQETQYF. DNA of the CDR3: TGTGCCAGCAGTTTAGAGTACCAAGAGACCCAGTACTTC.

About this clone: The junction and the germline gene differ at one end; a read error may be behind it. The chain couples TRBV4-3 to TRBJ1-4; 9 bases are shared with TRBD1. This CDR3 is 17 amino acids long. CDR1 and CDR2 (germline): LGHNA, YSLEER. CDR3 coding DNA: TGCACCAGCAGCCAAGTAATTAGTACAGGGGGCGTTGAAAAACTGTTTTTT. Amino acids: CTSSQVISTGGVEKLFF.